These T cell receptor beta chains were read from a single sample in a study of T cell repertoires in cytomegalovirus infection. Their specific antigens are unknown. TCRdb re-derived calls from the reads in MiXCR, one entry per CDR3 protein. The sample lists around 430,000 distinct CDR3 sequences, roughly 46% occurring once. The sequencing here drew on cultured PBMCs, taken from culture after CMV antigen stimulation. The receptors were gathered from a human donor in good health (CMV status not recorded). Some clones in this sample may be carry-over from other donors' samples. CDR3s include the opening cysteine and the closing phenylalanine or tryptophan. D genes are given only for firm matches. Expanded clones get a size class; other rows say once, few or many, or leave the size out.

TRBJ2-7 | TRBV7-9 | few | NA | TGTGCCAGCGAACCTAAGGGGGGACCAAGCTCCTACGAGCAGTACTTC | CASEPKGGPSSYEQYF
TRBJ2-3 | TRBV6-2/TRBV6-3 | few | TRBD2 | TGTGCCAGCAGTTACGTGGTAGCGGGGACAATAGATACGCAGTATTTT | CASSYVVAGTIDTQYF
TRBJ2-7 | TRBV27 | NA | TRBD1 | TGTGCCAGCAGTTCGCTCAAACCGACAGGGTTCTACGAGCAGTACTTC | CASSSLKPTGFYEQYF
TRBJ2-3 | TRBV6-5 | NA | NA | TGTGCCAGCAGTTACTCTAGGGGGGGCACAGATACGCAGTATTTT | CASSYSRGGTDTQYF
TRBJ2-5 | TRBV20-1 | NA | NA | TGCAGTGCCCACGGAGCGGCGGAGACCCAGTACTTC | CSAHGAAETQYF
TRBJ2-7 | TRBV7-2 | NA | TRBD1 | TGTGCCAGCAGCTTGGATCCGGGACAGCCCTACGAGCAGTACTTC | CASSLDPGQPYEQYF
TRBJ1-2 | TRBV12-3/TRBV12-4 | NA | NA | TGTGCCAGCACCGACAGAGCCTCCGGAGGCTACACCTTC | CASTDRASGGYTF
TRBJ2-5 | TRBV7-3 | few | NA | TGTGCCAGCAGTTCCCGGACTGTAAACCAAGAGACCCAGTACTTC | CASSSRTVNQETQYF
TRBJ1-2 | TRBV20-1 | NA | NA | TGCAGTGCTAGAGTTACTGGGGAAAGTTTGGCCTATGGCTACACCTTC | CSARVTGESLAYGYTF
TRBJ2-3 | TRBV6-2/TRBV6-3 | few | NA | TGTGCCAGCAGTTACTCGCCAGGGGGGAACACAGATACGCAGTATTTT | CASSYSPGGNTDTQYF
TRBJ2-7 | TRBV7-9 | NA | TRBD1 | TGTGCCAGCAGCTTTTACAGGGGCCCCTACGAGCAGTACTTC | CASSFYRGPYEQYF
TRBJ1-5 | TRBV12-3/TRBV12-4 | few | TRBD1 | TGTGCCAGCAGTCGGGACAGGGGAGGGCATCAGCCCCAGCATTTT | CASSRDRGGHQPQHF
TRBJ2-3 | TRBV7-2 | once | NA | TGTGCCAGCAGCGATACTCGGGGTGGAGATACGCAGTATTTT | CASSDTRGGDTQYF
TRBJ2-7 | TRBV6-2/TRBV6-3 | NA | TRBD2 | TGTGCCAGAAGGGGACATGAGACTAGCGAGTACGAGCAGTACTTC | CARRGHETSEYEQYF
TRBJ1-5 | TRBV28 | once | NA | TGTGCCAGCAGTCCAACGCTGAAGCAGCCCCAGCATTTT | CASSPTLKQPQHF
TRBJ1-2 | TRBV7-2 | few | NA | TGTGCCAGCAGCTTAGCTTTTGGGGGTGGCTATGGCTACACCTTC | CASSLAFGGGYGYTF
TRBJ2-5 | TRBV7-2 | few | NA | TGTGCCAGCAGCTTGGGGACATCAGAGACCCAGTACTTC | CASSLGTSETQYF
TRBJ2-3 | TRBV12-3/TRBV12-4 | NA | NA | TGTGCCAGCAGTGAGGACCCGAGATACACAGATACGCAGTATTTT | CASSEDPRYTDTQYF
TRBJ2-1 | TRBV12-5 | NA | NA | TGTGCTAGTCGCCGGGACCCCGAAGGAAGTGAGCAGTTCTTC | CASRRDPEGSEQFF
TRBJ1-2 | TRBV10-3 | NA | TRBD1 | TGTGCCATCGGCCAGACAGGGATCGCTAACTATGGCTACACCTTC | CAIGQTGIANYGYTF
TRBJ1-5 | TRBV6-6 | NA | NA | TGTGCCAGCAGGAGGGAACAGAGATGGGATCAGCCCCAGCATTTT | CASRREQRWDQPQHF
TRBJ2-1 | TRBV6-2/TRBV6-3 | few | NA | TGTGCCAGCGCCCCACGACAGGCTAACTCCTACAATGAGCAGTTCTTC | CASAPRQANSYNEQFF
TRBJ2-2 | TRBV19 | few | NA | TGTGCCAGTACCCCCTTGACGGGAGAGGAAGGGGAGCTGTTTTTT | CASTPLTGEEGELFF
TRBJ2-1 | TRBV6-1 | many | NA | TGTGCCAGCACCTGGCGGCCCGATGAGCAGTTCTTC | CASTWRPDEQFF
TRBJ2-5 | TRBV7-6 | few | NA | TGTGCCAGCAGCTTATTACTAGACGGGACCCAGTACTTC | CASSLLLDGTQYF
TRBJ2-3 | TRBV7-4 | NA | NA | TGTGCCACCGCGGGGGCCACAGATACGCAGTATTTT | CATAGATDTQYF
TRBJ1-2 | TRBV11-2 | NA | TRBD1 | TGTGCCAGCAGCTTGACAGGGGGTGGGACTAACTATGGCTACACCTTC | CASSLTGGGTNYGYTF
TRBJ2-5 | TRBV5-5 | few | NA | TGTGCCAGCAGCCATTCCAGGGCTAGGGTAGTTGAGACCCAGTACTTC | CASSHSRARVVETQYF
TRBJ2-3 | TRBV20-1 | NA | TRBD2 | TGCAGTGCAAGAATCCCCAGCGGGAGATATACGCAGTATTTT | CSARIPSGRYTQYF
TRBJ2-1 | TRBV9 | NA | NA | TGTGCCAGCAGCGGTCGGCGTCAGTTCTTC | CASSGRRQFF
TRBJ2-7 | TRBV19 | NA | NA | TGTGCCAGTAGTAATTCAGGGAGAGTTGACGAGCAGTACTTC | CASSNSGRVDEQYF
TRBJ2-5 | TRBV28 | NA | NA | TGTGCCAGCATGAGCGGGTACCAAGAGACCCAGTACTTC | CASMSGYQETQYF
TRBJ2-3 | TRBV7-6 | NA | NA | TGTGCCAGCAGCCCGAGCGGGACAAAAAGCCCAACTGATACGCAGTATTTT | CASSPSGTKSPTDTQYF
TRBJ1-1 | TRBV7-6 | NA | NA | TGTGCCAGCAGCTCTTTAAGGGGAGACACTGAAGCTTTCTTT | CASSSLRGDTEAFF
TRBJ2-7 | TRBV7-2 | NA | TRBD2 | TGTGCCAGCAGCTATACGTCGACGGGAGGCTCCTACGAGCAGTACTTC | CASSYTSTGGSYEQYF
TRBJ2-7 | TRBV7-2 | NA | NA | TGTGCCAGCAGCGTGGTTAGCTCCTACGAGCAGTACTTC | CASSVVSSYEQYF
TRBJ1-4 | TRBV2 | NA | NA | TGTGCCAGCCAGGGCAGGGACCAAGAAAAACTGTTTTTT | CASQGRDQEKLFF
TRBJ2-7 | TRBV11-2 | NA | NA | TGTGCCAGCAGCTTAGGGGGGCCAGGGAGCTCCTACGAGCAGTACTTC | CASSLGGPGSSYEQYF
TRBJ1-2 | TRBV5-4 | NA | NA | TGTGCCAGCAGCTTGGCGGGCGCCGGCTATGGCTACACCTTC | CASSLAGAGYGYTF
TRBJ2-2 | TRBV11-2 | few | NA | TGTGCCAGCAGCCTCGGACCCACGACCGGGGAGCTGTTTTTT | CASSLGPTTGELFF
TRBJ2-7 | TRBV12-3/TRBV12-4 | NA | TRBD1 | TGTGCCAGCAGTTTAAAGGGACAGGGGGACTACGAGCAGTACTTC | CASSLKGQGDYEQYF
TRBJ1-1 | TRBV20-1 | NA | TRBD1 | TGCAGTGCCAGGGGGGGGTTTCGGAGCACTGAAGCTTTCTTT | CSARGGFRSTEAFF
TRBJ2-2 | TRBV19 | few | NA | TGTGCCAGTAGTGTAACACGTACCGGGGAGCTGTTTTTT | CASSVTRTGELFF
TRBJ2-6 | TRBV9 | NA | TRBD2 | TGTGCCAGCAGCGTAGTAGCGGGGGCTGGGGCCAACGTCCTGACTTTC | CASSVVAGAGANVLTF
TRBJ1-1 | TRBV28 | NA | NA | TGTGCCAGCAGTTCTCCATGGGGGCGGACGGCGAACACTGAAGCTTTCTTT | CASSSPWGRTANTEAFF
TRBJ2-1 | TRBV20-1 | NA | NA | TGCAGTGCTAGCTTCGTAAGCTCCTACAATGAGCAGTTCTTC | CSASFVSSYNEQFF
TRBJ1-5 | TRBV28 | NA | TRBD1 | TGTGCCAGCAGTTTTGGGGACAGGGATAATCAGCCCCAGCATTTT | CASSFGDRDNQPQHF
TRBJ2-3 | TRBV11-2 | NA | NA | TGTGCCAGCAGCTCAGTGGGGGGGGGGGCCACAGATACGCAGTATTTT | CASSSVGGGATDTQYF
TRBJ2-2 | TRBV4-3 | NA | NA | TGCGCCAGCAGCCAATATTTGAACACCGGGGAGCTGTTTTTT | CASSQYLNTGELFF
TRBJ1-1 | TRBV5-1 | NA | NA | TGCGCCAGCAGCTTGTCTGGGGGTGGGAACACTGAAGCTTTCTTT | CASSLSGGGNTEAFF
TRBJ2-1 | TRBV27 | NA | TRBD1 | TGTGCCAGCACCGGAGGGACAGGGGGGAATGAGCAGTTCTTC | CASTGGTGGNEQFF
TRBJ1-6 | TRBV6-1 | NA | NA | TGTGCCAGCAGTGAAGCGGGTTCTGGCTATAATTCACCCCTCCACTTT | CASSEAGSGYNSPLHF
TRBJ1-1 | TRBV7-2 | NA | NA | TGTGCCAGCACCAACAGGCCTATTAGAGCTTTCTTT | CASTNRPIRAFF
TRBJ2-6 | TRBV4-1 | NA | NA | TGCGCCAGCAGCCTACTGGTCTCTGGGGCCAACGTCCTGACTTTC | CASSLLVSGANVLTF